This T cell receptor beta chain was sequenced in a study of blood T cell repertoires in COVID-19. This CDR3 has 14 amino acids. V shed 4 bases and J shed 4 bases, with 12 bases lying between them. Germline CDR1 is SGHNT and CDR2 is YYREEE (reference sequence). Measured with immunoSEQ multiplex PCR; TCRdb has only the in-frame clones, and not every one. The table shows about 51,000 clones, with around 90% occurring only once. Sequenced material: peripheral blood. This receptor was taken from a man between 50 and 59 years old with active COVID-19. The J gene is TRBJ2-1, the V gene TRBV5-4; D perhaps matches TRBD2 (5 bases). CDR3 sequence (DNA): TGTGCCAGCAGCACCACTGTAGCGTACAATGAGCAGTTCTTC. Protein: CASSTTVAYNEQFF. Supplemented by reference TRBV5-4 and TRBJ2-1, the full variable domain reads ETGVTQSPTHLIKTRGQQVTLRCSSQSGHNTVSWYQQALGQGPQFIFQYYREEENGRGNFPPRFSGLQFPNYSSELNVNALELDDSALYLCASSTTVAYNEQFFGPGTRLTVL.